Each of the 5 T cell receptor beta chains below was sequenced from the same sample in a study of blood T cell repertoires in COVID-19. The data were produced by immunoSEQ multiplex PCR, yet TCRdb's version contains in-frame clones alone and is incomplete. The sample records 300,000 to 400,000 clones, roughly 90% being singletons. Input material: PBMCs or T cells enriched from blood (not recorded which). Receptors were obtained from a man in his sixties who had recovered from COVID-19.

The chain has TRBV7-9 and TRBJ2-7; 9 positions agree with TRBD1. CDR1 and CDR2 from the germline V gene are SEHNR and FQNEAQ (reference sequence). V gave up 5 bases and J gave up 3 bases; unmatched junction bases: 11. This CDR3 comprises 16 residues. In nucleotides, the CDR3 is TGTGCCAGCAGCACACGAGGACAGGGGATCAGCTACGAGCAGTACTTC. Protein sequence: CASSTRGQGISYEQYF. The full variable domain, with the rest looked up from reference TRBV7-9 and TRBJ2-7, is DTGVSQNPRHKITKRGQNVTFRCDPISEHNRLYWYRQTLGQGPEFLTYFQNEAQLEKSRLLSDRFSAERPKGSFSTLEIQRTEQGDSAMYLCASSTRGQGISYEQYFGPGTRLTVT.

J is TRBJ1-1 and V is TRBV19; no firm D call. The ends were cut back, 3 bases at V and 4 bases at J, with 15 bases in the middle. In germline, CDR1 is LNHDA, CDR2 SQIVND (reference sequence). The CDR3 sequence is 15 residues long. In DNA, the CDR3 is TGTGCCAGTAGTATTTCAGCTCGAGGGAGCACTGAAGCTTTCTTT. Amino acids: CASSISARGSTEAFF.

This chain joins TRBV7-2 and TRBJ2-1; D is undetermined. The CDR3 is made up of 15 amino acids. The germline V gene encodes CDR1 SGHTA and CDR2 FQGNSA. Trimming stripped 2 bases from V and 5 bases from J, with 13 bases between. CDR3 amino acids: CASSLIGNRNNEQFF. CDR3 DNA sequence: TGTGCCAGCAGCTTAATCGGTAACAGAAACAATGAGCAGTTCTTC.

The rearrangement joins TRBV12-3 or TRBV12-4 to TRBJ2-7; D is unresolved. The V gene lost 2 bases and the J gene lost 3 bases, with 5 bases spanning the gap. CDR3 length equals 12 residues. This CDR3 is CASSLNIYEQYF. DNA for the CDR3: TGTGCCAGCAGTTTAAACATCTACGAGCAGTACTTC.

The chain employs TRBV6-5 and TRBJ2-1, with 12 bases matching TRBD1. The CDR3 spans 15 residues. V was pared by 2 bases and J by 14 bases, with 10 bases of the junction left unmatched. Germline V gives CDR1 MNHEY, CDR2 SVGAGI. In DNA form, the CDR3 reads TGTGCCAGCAGTTACCGGGACAGGGGGCGCGGTAACGAGTTCTTC. This codes for CASSYRDRGRGNEFF.